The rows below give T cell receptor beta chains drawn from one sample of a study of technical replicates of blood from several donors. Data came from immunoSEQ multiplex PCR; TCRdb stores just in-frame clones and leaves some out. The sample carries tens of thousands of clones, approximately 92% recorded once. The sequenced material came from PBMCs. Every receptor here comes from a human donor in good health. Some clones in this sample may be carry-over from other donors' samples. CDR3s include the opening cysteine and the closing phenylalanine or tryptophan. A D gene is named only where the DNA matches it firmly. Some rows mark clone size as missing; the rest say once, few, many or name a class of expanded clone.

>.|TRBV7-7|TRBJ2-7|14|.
CASIPGGLLIEQYF
TGTGCCAGCATACCCGGCGGCCTCCTCATCGAGCAGTACTTC
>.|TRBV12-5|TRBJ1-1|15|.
CASGPPGHVGTEAFF
TGTGCTAGTGGTCCTCCTGGGCATGTCGGCACTGAAGCTTTCTTT
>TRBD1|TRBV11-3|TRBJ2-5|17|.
CASSRSPGTGVKETQYF
TGTGCCAGCAGCCGTTCGCCTGGGACAGGGGTAAAAGAGACCCAGTACTTC
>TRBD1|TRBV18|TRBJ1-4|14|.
CASSLGQGDEKLFF
TGTGCCAGCTCCCTGGGACAGGGGGATGAAAAACTGTTTTTT
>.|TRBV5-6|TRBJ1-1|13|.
CASSFQLNTEAFF
TGTGCCAGCAGCTTTCAATTGAACACTGAAGCTTTCTTT
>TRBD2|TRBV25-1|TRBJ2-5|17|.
CASSEGISGSSVKTQYF
TGTGCCAGCAGTGAAGGTATCAGCGGGAGTTCTGTAAAGACCCAGTACTTC
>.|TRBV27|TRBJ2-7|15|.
CASSLSYPGNYEQYF
TGTGCCAGCAGTTTATCGTATCCGGGGAACTACGAGCAGTACTTC
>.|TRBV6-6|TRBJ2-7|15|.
CASTGLREPPYEQYF
TGTGCCAGCACAGGACTCCGGGAGCCCCCCTACGAGCAGTACTTC
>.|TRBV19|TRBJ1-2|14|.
CASSMADNNYGYTF
TGTGCCAGTAGTATGGCCGACAATAACTATGGCTACACCTTC
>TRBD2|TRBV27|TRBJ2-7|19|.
CASSTRQSPRGGTAYEQYF
TGTGCCAGCAGTACCCGACAGTCCCCTCGCGGGGGTACCGCGTACGAGCAGTACTTC
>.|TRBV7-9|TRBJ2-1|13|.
CAALKDKSNEQFF
TGTGCCGCCCTTAAGGACAAATCCAATGAGCAGTTCTTC
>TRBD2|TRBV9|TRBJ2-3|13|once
CASSLREGDTQYF
TGTGCCAGCAGCCTCAGGGAGGGAGATACGCAGTATTTT
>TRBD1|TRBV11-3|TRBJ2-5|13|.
CASSSQGVETQYF
TGTGCCAGCAGCTCCCAGGGGGTGGAGACCCAGTACTTC
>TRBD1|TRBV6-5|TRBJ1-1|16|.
CASSSGQGALNTEAFF
TGTGCCAGCAGTTCCGGACAGGGGGCCCTTAACACTGAAGCTTTCTTT
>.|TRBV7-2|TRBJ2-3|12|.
CASRRAGDTQYF
TGTGCCAGCAGGAGGGCGGGGGATACGCAGTATTTT
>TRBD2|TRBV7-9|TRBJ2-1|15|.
CASIPGGSSYNEQFF
TGTGCCAGCATCCCGGGCGGGAGTTCCTACAATGAGCAGTTCTTC
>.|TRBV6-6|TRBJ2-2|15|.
CASSYVRGNTGELFF
TGTGCCAGCAGTTACGTCAGGGGGAACACCGGGGAGCTGTTTTTT
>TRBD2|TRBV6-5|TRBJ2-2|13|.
CASRRGGPGELFF
TGTGCCAGCAGACGGGGGGGGCCCGGGGAGCTGTTTTTT
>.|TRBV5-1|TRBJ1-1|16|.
CASSSGGLIWDTEAFF
TGCGCCAGCAGCTCGGGGGGGCTGATTTGGGACACTGAAGCTTTCTTT
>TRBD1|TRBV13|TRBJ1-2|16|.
CASSSTSRGPNYGYTF
TGTGCCAGCAGCTCCACCAGCAGGGGGCCTAACTATGGCTACACCTTC